The 21 T cell receptor beta chains listed next were all sequenced from one sample in a study of CD4 T cells in relation to SARS-CoV-2 and coronaviruses. CD4+ T cells from unexposed donors were obtained before the COVID-19 pandemic (2011-2018). Isolation of CD4+ T cells took place after approximately 11 days in culture. No antigen has been assigned to these receptors. TCRdb keeps only in-frame clones here, not all; method: immunoSEQ multiplex PCR. There are almost 30,000 clones in the sample; approximately 80% occur only once, and roughly 14% lies in the top ten. The sequenced sample consisted of CD4+ T cells from PBMCs, cultured in vitro. The receptor source for this set is a human donor in good health.

This clone was found once. The rearrangement uses TRBV19 and TRBJ2-2; the D is unclear. The V end was cut by 4 bases, the J end by 2 bases, with 14 bases between. This CDR3 comprises 16 residues. Per germline, CDR1 LNHDA and CDR2 SQIVND (reference sequence). CDR3 sequence (DNA): TGTGCCAGTAGTAGAGACACCGCGCCTAACACCGGGGAGCTGTTTTTT. This encodes CASSRDTAPNTGELFF.

The chain uses TRBV19 and TRBJ1-2; TRBD1 matches 7 bases. CDR3 size: 15 residues. The junction had 12 bases not matched to a gene; V was cut back by 3 bases and J by 8 bases. Per the germline V gene, CDR1 is LNHDA and CDR2 is SQIVND (reference sequence). CDR3 sequence (DNA): TGTGCCAGTAGTATCTCAATGGACAGGAATTTCGGCTACACCTTC. This codes for CASSISMDRNFGYTF.

V is TRBV7-2 and J is TRBJ2-7, with a tentative D call TRBD1 (6 bases). V lost 2 bases, J lost 5 bases, and 13 bases lay in between. The CDR3 length is 14 residues. Per germline, CDR1 SGHTA and CDR2 FQGNSA. CDR3 sequence: CASSLLRQGNEQYF. The CDR3 region has the DNA TGTGCCAGCAGCTTACTTCGGCAGGGGAACGAGCAGTACTTC.

The chain couples TRBV4-3 to TRBJ1-4; D ambiguous. V was pared by 0 bases and J by 1 base, with 9 bases between. The length of the CDR3 is 16 residues. Germline V lookup: CDR1 LGHNA, CDR2 YSLEER. In DNA form, the CDR3 reads TGCGCCAGCAGCCAAGAGTTGCGGGGAACTAATGAAAAACTGTTTTTT. Translating gives CASSQELRGTNEKLFF.

V is TRBV5-1 and J is TRBJ2-1; no definite D call. The CDR3 runs 13 residues. V gave up 4 bases and J gave up 4 bases, with 9 bases separating them. Germline lookup yields CDR1 SGHRS and CDR2 YFSETQ. CDR3 in DNA: TGCGCCAGCAGCGTGGACGGATACAATGAGCAGTTCTTC. Protein sequence: CASSVDGYNEQFF.

The CDR3 DNA sequence: TGTGCCAGTAGTCTGGAGACAGGATACGAGCAGTACTTC. Translating it yields CASSLETGYEQYF. The rearrangement uses TRBV19 and TRBJ2-7; maybe TRBD1 (6 bases). Germline values: CDR1 LNHDA, CDR2 SQIVND (reference sequence). Trimming shortened V by 5 bases and J by 4 bases, and 12 bases separated the two germline ends. This CDR3 contains 13 residues.

This sequence joins TRBV7-3 and TRBJ2-5; possible D gene TRBD2, 5 bases. Germline V gives CDR1 SGHTA, CDR2 FQGTGA. V lost 6 bases, J lost 5 bases, and 16 bases lay in between. This CDR3 is 14 amino acids long. CDR3 coding DNA: TGTGCCAGCAGTTCAAACGGGGTGGACGAGACCCAGTACTTC. Amino acids: CASSSNGVDETQYF. Drawing the rest from reference TRBV7-3 and TRBJ2-5, the complete variable domain is GAGVSQTPSNKVTEKGKYVELRCDPISGHTALYWYRQSLGQGPEFLIYFQGTGAADDSGLPNDRFFAVRPEGSVSTLKIQRTERGDSAVYLCASSSNGVDETQYFGPGTRLLVL.

This clone has more than one count but fewer than ten. The CDR3 reads CASSSWEKGEKLFF. The CDR3 bases are TGTGCCAGCAGCTCATGGGAAAAGGGGGAAAAACTGTTTTTT. The chain couples TRBV11-2 to TRBJ1-4, with D maybe TRBD1 (5 bases). Germline V gives CDR1 SGHAT, CDR2 FQNNGV. V shed 4 bases and J shed 8 bases, with 14 bases lying between them. This CDR3 has 14 amino acids.

The chain couples TRBV6-2 or TRBV6-3 to TRBJ2-5, with unresolved D. Germline CDR1 reads MNHEY; CDR2 reads SVGEGT. Trimming removed 2 bases at V and 4 bases at J, with 5 bases between. CDR3 length: 12 residues. The CDR3, as DNA: TGTGCCAGCAGTTACAGCAGAGAGACCCAGTACTTC. Protein: CASSYSRETQYF.

This chain joins TRBV4-1 and TRBJ2-5; perhaps TRBD2 as D (5 bases). The germline V gene encodes CDR1 MGHRA and CDR2 YSYEKL. The V end lost 2 bases, the J end lost 3 bases, and 13 bases lay between the germline ends. The CDR3 has 15 residues. The CDR3 protein is CASSQNSATKETQYF. The CDR3, as DNA: TGCGCCAGCAGCCAAAATAGCGCCACTAAAGAGACCCAGTACTTC.

The chain joins TRBV11-2 to TRBJ1-1, with D maybe TRBD1 (5 bases). V lost 10 bases, J lost 3 bases, and 21 bases lay in between. The length of the CDR3 is 15 residues. CDR1 SGHAT and CDR2 FQNNGV come from the germline V gene. In DNA, the CDR3 is TGTGCCACAGGAGGGGTCAACTTACAATACACTGAAGCTTTCTTT. Amino acid sequence: CATGGVNLQYTEAFF.

This chain joins TRBV7-2 and TRBJ2-7; no clear D. V was clipped by 5 bases and J by 1 base, with 12 bases between them. Looked up from germline, CDR1 is SGHTA and CDR2 is FQGNSA. This CDR3 has 14 amino acids. The CDR3: CASSDRARSYEQYF. CDR3 sequence (DNA): TGTGCCAGCAGCGACCGAGCGCGGTCCTACGAGCAGTACTTC.

V is TRBV7-2 and J is TRBJ2-5; D is unresolved. The length of the CDR3 is 12 residues. Germline-derived CDR1 and CDR2 are SGHTA and FQGNSA. Between the trimmed V and J ends, which lost 5 bases and 4 bases, there was a span of 8 bases. The CDR3 DNA reads TGTGCCAGCAGCCAAACGGGAGAGACCCAGTACTTC. Its protein product is CASSQTGETQYF.

The genes are TRBV5-4 and TRBJ2-5, with 8 positions matching TRBD1. CDR3 size: 15 residues. The V gene end was trimmed by 2 bases and the J gene end by 4 bases; junction bases not matched to a gene: 7. Per the germline V gene, CDR1 is SGHNT and CDR2 is YYREEE (reference sequence). This CDR3 is CASSFGAGGPETQYF. The CDR3 bases are TGTGCCAGCAGCTTCGGGGCAGGGGGCCCAGAGACCCAGTACTTC.

V gene TRBV30 combines with J gene TRBJ2-1, with 7 positions matching TRBD2. This CDR3 has 15 amino acids. Germline V CDR1 and CDR2: GTSNPN, SVGIG (reference sequence). J lost 8 bases, V lost 5 bases, and 15 bases had no gene match. In nucleotides, the CDR3 is TGTGCCTGGGTCCGGGGGGTAGCAAGGTCTGATGAGCAGTTCTTC. Protein product: CAWVRGVARSDEQFF.

The chain couples TRBV13 to TRBJ2-7, with 13 positions matching TRBD2. The ends lost 5 bases at V and 4 bases at J; junction bases unmatched: 11. CDR1 is PRHDT, CDR2 FYEKMQ, per germline (reference sequence). The CDR3 covers 17 residues. CDR3 nucleotide sequence: TGTGCCAGCAGCCGTGTTGGTGGGACTAGCGGGGATTACGAGCAGTACTTC. Its translation: CASSRVGGTSGDYEQYF. The variable domain in full, with the rest retrieved from reference TRBV13 and TRBJ2-7, is AAGVIQSPRHLIKEKRETATLKCYPIPRHDTVYWYQQGPGQDPQFLISFYEKMQSDKGSIPDRFSAQQFSDYHSELNMSSLELGDSALYFCASSRVGGTSGDYEQYFGPGTRLTVT.

The gene calls are TRBV7-9 and TRBJ2-3; no firm D call. V lost 3 bases and J 6 bases, leaving 16 bases between the germline ends. In germline, CDR1 is SEHNR, CDR2 FQNEAQ (reference sequence). This CDR3 region has 15 residues. The CDR3 spells CASSFGQSQVDTQYF. In DNA, the CDR3 is TGTGCCAGCAGCTTTGGGCAGTCCCAAGTCGATACGCAGTATTTT.

As DNA, the CDR3 is TGCAGCGTCAAAGAGAGTGGGGCCAACGTCCTGACTTTC. Translating it yields CSVKESGANVLTF. V usage is TRBV29-1 and J usage is TRBJ2-6; no reliable D call. Germline CDR1 and CDR2: SQVTM and ANQGSEA. The CDR3 contains 13 residues. V dropped 6 bases and J dropped 3 bases, with 9 bases sitting between them.

Here the CDR3 reads CASSLRRGNSPLHF. CDR3 nucleotides: TGTGCCAGCAGCTTAAGGAGAGGGAATTCACCCCTCCACTTT. This chain links TRBV7-2 with TRBJ1-6; D uncertain. Trimming shortened V by 2 bases and J by 7 bases, and 9 bases separated the two germline ends. This CDR3 contains 14 residues. Germline V CDR1 and CDR2: SGHTA, FQGNSA.

The J gene is TRBJ1-6, the V gene TRBV7-9, with no clear D. CDR1 and CDR2 (germline): SEHNR, FQNEAQ (reference sequence). The CDR3 is 13 amino acids. The V end was cut by 5 bases, the J end by 9 bases, with 11 bases between. CDR3 loop: CASSPGGGSPLHF. In DNA form, the CDR3 reads TGTGCCAGCAGCCCGGGTGGAGGTTCACCCCTCCACTTT.

In DNA, the CDR3 is TGTGCCAGTAGTATGAGTCGCAACACCGGGGAGCTGTTTTTT. Translation gives CASSMSRNTGELFF. This chain joins TRBV19 and TRBJ2-2; D gene unclear. Trimming pared 3 bases from V and 2 bases from J, leaving 7 bases between. Germline CDR1 reads LNHDA; CDR2 reads SQIVND (reference sequence). The CDR3 consists of 14 residues.